This T cell receptor (beta chain) was captured in a study of regulatory T cells in long-lasting Graves disease (dated by TCRdb to 2020 to 2022). Background on the whole study: Newly diagnosed Graves' disease patients had taken antithyroid drugs for less than 3 months. Peripheral blood TCR sequencing and RNA sequencing compared persistent Graves' disease patients with newly diagnosed Graves' disease patients. The study took place in China and was registered as a clinical trial. A total of 33 samples were covered by TCR sequencing, comprising around 13 persistent and about 20 newly diagnosed Graves' disease patients. What the study reported, not specific to this receptor: Compared with newly diagnosed patients, persistent Graves' disease patients had lower TCR Shannon entropy and fewer highly expanded clones, which suggests clonal expansion. Persistent disease showed preferential use of TRBV28, TRBJ1-2 and TRBJ2-5, whereas newly diagnosed disease favored TRBV20-1 and TRBJ2-1. The authors acknowledged the small sample size as a limitation that may reduce accuracy. Sequencing and analysis were restricted to the TCR beta chain. The study examined only peripheral blood because the primary lesion, thyroid tissue, could not be accessed. A larger number of public clonotypes was shared among persistent patients (about 2,700) than among newly diagnosed patients (over 850).

In regard to this clonotype: This receptor's antigen is unknown. Base-call qualities are not available, and no considerably larger clone is one nucleotide away.

V and J lose 8 bases and 4 bases, and a span of 15 bases separates them. The CDR3 has 14 amino acids, counting the end cysteine and phenylalanine. Only the CDR3 part of the read is kept: 42 bases, read in frame from the first base. CDR1 and CDR2 were assigned from the germline V gene (reference sequence) as MNHEY and SMNVEV. Receptors were amplified or captured by multiplex PCR. Instrument used: Illumina HiSeq 4000. iRepertoire HTBI primers and Arm-PCR amplification of CDR3 regions were used to construct TCR beta libraries. Before sequencing, the PCR products underwent gel purification. The original methods were these. Gene usage analysis of CDR3 amino acid clonotypes relied on the 60 or so TRBV and 14 TRBJ segments identified across samples. COPE and FqMerger were used to merge filtered high-quality paired reads into contigs. Contigs were aligned with BLAST to IMGT TRBV, TRBD and TRBJ reference genes, and CDR3 was defined per IMGT. Any clonotype with a frequency above 0.1% was classified as a highly expanded clone. Shannon entropy served as the measure of repertoire diversity, while the Gini coefficient captured V-J evenness. Clonotypes shared by more than one individual were considered public. The raw public data were reprocessed by TCRdb itself: fastp quality trimming at Q25, MiXCR clonotype calling, in-frame beta chains only. For every CDR3 protein sequence, its rows merge into one entry that carries the most common genes and DNA. The V and J calls come from TCRdb's annotation, not from the publication. In all, the sample holds fewer than 650,000 distinct CDR3 sequences, and approximately 15% of those were seen once. The ten largest clones capture more than 15% of the sample.

The sample's time point label, in plain terms: newly diagnosed GD, antithyroid drugs for less than 3 months. RNA was extracted from PBMCs in TRIzol for both TCR sequencing and RNA sequencing. The diagnosis of Graves' disease was made according to American Thyroid Association guidelines. Patients were recruited from an endocrinology department in Xi'an, China. Each patient gave approximately 9.7 milliliters of peripheral blood, collected in an EDTA anticoagulant tube. Ficoll Paque Plus density gradient separation was used to isolate PBMCs, and no further T cell sorting was performed. An Agilent 2100 Bioanalyzer and agarose gel were used to check RNA quality, while a NanoDrop 2000 measured RNA concentration. The sample was also reused in another study, on T cells in Graves' hyperthyroidism and ophthalmopathy. Taken from the second paper: Stable Graves' hyperthyroidism was defined as the absence of progression to ophthalmopathy over 18 months of follow-up. Hyperthyroidism patients were newly diagnosed, with disease duration under 2 months, and aged 18 to 65 years. Any patient with an uncontrolled infection, another autoimmune disease, pregnancy or lactation was excluded. Diagnoses relied on clinical symptoms, serum thyroxine and TRAb, thyroid ultrasound and orbital computed tomography. A first-round RT-PCR of the TCR CDR3 used the HTBI primer set with the Qiagen OneStep RT-PCR kit. Blood samples also contained most of the expanded thyroid clonotypes (frequency above 0.001), which suggests that blood repertoires may reflect thyroid immune responses. In cross-validation, a model built on a 13 V-J signature told ophthalmopathy apart from stable hyperthyroidism with 87.88% sensitivity and roughly 82% specificity, and in testing the same model reached 80%/75%. In validation, progression to ophthalmopathy was predicted by the model with almost 71% sensitivity and 72.22% specificity, a median of approximately 7.1 months before onset. TCR V-J signatures able to tell the groups apart were searched for in a discovery cohort of 95 or so patients, of whom around 43 had Graves' ophthalmopathy and around 56 had stable Graves' hyperthyroidism. An independent validation cohort of around 19 hyperthyroidism patients and about 16 patients who later progressed to ophthalmopathy tested prospective prediction of ophthalmopathy. The roughly 100 discovery patients were randomly divided into training and test sets at a 7:3 ratio. Thyroid tissue and blood T-cell repertoires from six Graves' hyperthyroidism patients were also compared in the study. Once sampling was done, hyperthyroidism patients were given methimazole at a starting dose of 30 mg daily, whereas ophthalmopathy patients were given high-dose intravenous methylprednisolone. Libraries were constructed in a second round of multiplex PCR, after which size selection and purification were carried out. Paired-end sequencing of the libraries was performed with 100 bp reads on an Illumina HiSeq2000. Raw data were processed with SOAPnuke, discarding reads with adapters, uncalled bases, mean Phred below 15, or no exact constant-primer or identifier match. COPE v1.2.5 was used to merge high-quality paired reads, and clonotypes were defined as unique nucleotide sequences. MiTCR v1.1 was used to align the clonotypes against IMGT TRBV, TRBD and TRBJ reference segments. The analysis included only V-J combinations with a frequency above 0.0001, which together covered 99% to 99.2% of the repertoires. A TCS score was defined as the ratio of F50 (clonal expansion) to E x V (chaos), with BLOSUM62-based TCRdist applied between CDR3 peptides within each V-J. Welch's t-statistics and random forest reduced roughly 500 V-J features to fewer than 15, which were used in a naive Bayes classifier (R e1071). Sample size was not statistically predetermined, and blinding of investigators to group allocation was not performed. TCR Vbeta CDR3 sequencing of some 140 peripheral blood samples (about 45 ophthalmopathy, some 75 hyperthyroidism and roughly 17 progressor patients) is reported in the paper.

The sequence joins TRBV27 to TRBJ1-5; the D gene identity is not certain. Sample: peripheral blood mononuclear cells (PBMCs), taken at new diagnosis, from a patient treated with antithyroid drugs. The TCR originated in a woman under 40 with Graves disease. Donor details come from another sample of the same person, matched by shared clones. The bases read TGTGCCAGCCGGAGTCGGGTGAAAAATCAGCCCCAGCATTTT. It specifies CASRSRVKNQPQHF.